This T cell receptor (beta chain) was captured in a study of shared clonotypes between healthy human individuals. Points on this clone: As yet, its antigen is unknown.

The study's findings and limits: With a handful of donors compared, about 5% of naive CD4 clonotypes were shared. Sampling included only blood; tissue repertoires likely differ.

The CDR3 is 12 residues long. CDR1 is SGHAT and CDR2 is FQNNGV in the germline V gene. Deletions cut 5 bases from V and 11 bases from J, with 15 bases between. Healthy HIV-negative adults without recent acute infections or vaccinations served as donors. The input for sorted-subset replicate PCRs was approximately 190 ng DNA, tens of thousands of T cell genomes. Some clones are missing from TCRdb's copy, which holds only in-frame ones; the method was immunoSEQ multiplex PCR. Of about a million clones listed, approximately 80% are singletons. The rearrangement joins TRBV11-2 to TRBJ2-5; either TRBD1 or TRBD2 may fit D (5 bases each). This clonotype was sampled from a man in his late teens or twenties in good health. Some clones in this sample may be carry-over from other donors' samples. Sequencing was performed on memory CD4+ T cells from PBMCs. Subset reported: CD45RA-negative fraction. This CDR3 reads CASSEGTPRQYF. The CDR3, as DNA: TGTGCCAGCAGCGAAGGGACCCCTAGGCAGTACTTC.